This TCR beta chain was documented in a study of technical replicates of blood from a few donors. Profiled with immunoSEQ multiplex PCR; TCRdb holds only in-frame clones, not every one. The table includes around 69,000 clones, approximately 83% detected once. This CDR3 comprises 13 residues. V lost 5 bases and J lost 3, with 11 bases in between. Germline V gene sequence: CDR1 KGHSH, CDR2 LQKENI. Sequenced sample: PBMCs. The rearrangement links TRBV18 to TRBJ2-7; D possibly corresponds to TRBD1 (6 bases). This sequence was found in a human donor in good health. Some clones in this sample may be carry-over from other donors' samples. The CDR3 DNA follows: TGTGCCAGCTCATTCCTACAGGGCTACGAGCAGTACTTC. This translates into CASSFLQGYEQYF.